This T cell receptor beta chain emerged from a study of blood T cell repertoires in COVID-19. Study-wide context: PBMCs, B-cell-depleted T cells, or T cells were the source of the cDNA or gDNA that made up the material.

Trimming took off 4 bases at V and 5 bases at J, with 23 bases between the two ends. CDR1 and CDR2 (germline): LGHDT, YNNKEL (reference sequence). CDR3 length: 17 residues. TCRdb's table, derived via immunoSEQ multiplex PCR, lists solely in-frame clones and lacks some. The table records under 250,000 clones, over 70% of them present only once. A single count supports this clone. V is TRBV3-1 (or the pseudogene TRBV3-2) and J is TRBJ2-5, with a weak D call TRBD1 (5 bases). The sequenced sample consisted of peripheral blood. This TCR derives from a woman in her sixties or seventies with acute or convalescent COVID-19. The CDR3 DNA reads TGTGCCAGCAGCCTCAACCCCTCCCAGGGCCCCAGGGAGACCCAGTACTTC. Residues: CASSLNPSQGPRETQYF.